This T cell receptor (beta chain) was sequenced during a study of beta chain features in type 1 diabetes. Study-level points and caveats: Resolution of whether HLA type affects TCRB rearrangement was not achieved here. Type 1 diabetes patients had VDJ junctions that carried fewer insertions and more deletions.

Via CD45RO/CCR7/CD25/CD127/CD95/CD27, cells of the CD4+ naive, central memory, regulatory and stem cell-like memory subsets were sorted. In the case of this clone: Its antigen is currently unknown.

The germline V gene has CDR1 SGDLS and CDR2 YYNGEE. The germline V and J ends were trimmed by 1 base and 4 bases, with 3 bases remaining between them. The CDR3 is 12 residues long. Expressed TCRB transcripts got sequenced, as all isolated RNA was reverse transcribed. Naive, central memory and regulatory T cell samples yielded around 3.5 million reads on average. The table came from immunoSEQ multiplex PCR; TCRdb's copy has only in-frame clones and leaves some out. This sample has 860,000 or so clones, with 15% to 20% found just once. The TCR originated in a woman under 30 in good health. The chain is built from TRBV9 and TRBJ2-1; D call uncertain. The sample consisted of naive CD4+ T cells from blood. CDR3 loop: CASSVKYNEQFF. The CDR3 DNA reads as TGTGCCAGCAGCGTAAAATACAATGAGCAGTTCTTC.